These T cell receptor beta chains were read from a single sample in a study of sequential checkpoint blockade in melanoma. The protocol was immunoSEQ multiplex PCR, while the TCRdb copy is restricted to in-frame clones and leaves out a portion. Of about 21,000 clones listed, approximately 80% are singletons. Sample: CD8+ T cells sorted from blood (inferred from file names), taken from a patient given nivolumab and ipilimumab in sequence. The receptors here all came from a human donor with melanoma. Each CDR3 is given with its conserved first and last residue. The order of the fields is CDR3 length, J gene, V gene, D gene, clone size, CDR3 DNA, CDR3 protein. D genes are given only for firm matches. Clone sizes are given selectively: once, few, many, or a class where the clone is expanded.

cdr3_length: 11
j_call: TRBJ1-1
v_call: TRBV27
d_call: NA
clone_size: NA
cdr3_nt: TGTGCCAGCGGCACCTTGGCTGAAGCTTTCTTT
cdr3_aa: CASGTLAEAFF

cdr3_length: 11
j_call: TRBJ2-1
v_call: TRBV5-1
d_call: NA
clone_size: NA
cdr3_nt: TGCGCCAGCAGGTCTGGGACATTGCAGTTCTTC
cdr3_aa: CASRSGTLQFF

cdr3_length: 13
j_call: TRBJ1-5
v_call: TRBV19
d_call: NA
clone_size: NA
cdr3_nt: TGTGCCAGTAGTATAGATCTACAGGCGCCTCAGCATTTT
cdr3_aa: CASSIDLQAPQHF

cdr3_length: 17
j_call: TRBJ2-2
v_call: TRBV9
d_call: TRBD1
clone_size: NA
cdr3_nt: TGTGCCAGCAGCGTGCCCCGGGACAGGGAGGTATCCGGGGAGCTGTTTTTT
cdr3_aa: CASSVPRDREVSGELFF

cdr3_length: 14
j_call: TRBJ1-2
v_call: TRBV6-5
d_call: NA
clone_size: NA
cdr3_nt: TGTGCCAGCAGTTCTCCAGGGGCGACCTATGGCTACACCTTC
cdr3_aa: CASSSPGATYGYTF

cdr3_length: 13
j_call: TRBJ2-2
v_call: TRBV5-6
d_call: NA
clone_size: NA
cdr3_nt: TGTGCCAGCAGCTTGGTCGGACAGTGGGAGCTGTTTTTT
cdr3_aa: CASSLVGQWELFF

cdr3_length: 14
j_call: TRBJ2-5
v_call: TRBV28
d_call: TRBD1
clone_size: NA
cdr3_nt: TGTGCCAGCAGTTTAAGACACAGGGGGCAGACCCAGTACTTC
cdr3_aa: CASSLRHRGQTQYF

cdr3_length: 14
j_call: TRBJ2-1
v_call: TRBV27
d_call: TRBD1
clone_size: few
cdr3_nt: TGTGCCAGCAGTTACCGACAGGGGCGGAATGAGCAGTTCTTC
cdr3_aa: CASSYRQGRNEQFF

cdr3_length: 18
j_call: TRBJ1-2
v_call: TRBV7-8
d_call: TRBD1
clone_size: NA
cdr3_nt: TGTGCCAGCAGCTTAGAGGGCAGGACAGGGAAGAGCCTCTATGGCTACACCTTC
cdr3_aa: CASSLEGRTGKSLYGYTF

cdr3_length: 15
j_call: TRBJ1-2
v_call: TRBV5-4
d_call: NA
clone_size: NA
cdr3_nt: TGTGCCAGCAGCTTGTATGAAAGGGGCTCGGCTGGCTACACCTTC
cdr3_aa: CASSLYERGSAGYTF

cdr3_length: 15
j_call: TRBJ1-5
v_call: TRBV27
d_call: NA
clone_size: NA
cdr3_nt: TGTGCCAGCAGTTCAACACGAGGGAGCAATCAGCCCCAGCATTTT
cdr3_aa: CASSSTRGSNQPQHF

cdr3_length: 14
j_call: TRBJ2-7
v_call: TRBV5-5
d_call: NA
clone_size: NA
cdr3_nt: TGTGCCAGCAGCCCCGACAGGTTACCCTACGAGCAGTACTTC
cdr3_aa: CASSPDRLPYEQYF

cdr3_length: 17
j_call: TRBJ1-4
v_call: TRBV4-3
d_call: NA
clone_size: NA
cdr3_nt: TGCGCCAGCAGCCAAGACTACCCACAGGGCTTCAAGGAAAAACTGTTTTTT
cdr3_aa: CASSQDYPQGFKEKLFF

cdr3_length: 16
j_call: TRBJ1-2
v_call: TRBV6-6
d_call: TRBD1
clone_size: NA
cdr3_nt: TGTGCCAGCAGTTACTCGCCGGGACAGGGTTATTATGGCTACACCTTC
cdr3_aa: CASSYSPGQGYYGYTF

cdr3_length: 15
j_call: TRBJ2-7
v_call: TRBV28
d_call: TRBD1
clone_size: once
cdr3_nt: TGTGCCAGCAGCTCTCCAACAGGGGGCAGGTACGAGCAGTACTTC
cdr3_aa: CASSSPTGGRYEQYF

cdr3_length: 13
j_call: TRBJ2-7
v_call: TRBV25-1
d_call: NA
clone_size: NA
cdr3_nt: TGTGCCAGCACCCTCGTGGGGGCTGGCGAGCAGTACTTC
cdr3_aa: CASTLVGAGEQYF

cdr3_length: 15
j_call: TRBJ2-5
v_call: TRBV28
d_call: NA
clone_size: NA
cdr3_nt: TGTGCCAGCGGGGGACCGGGACTCCTACAAGAGACCCAGTACTTC
cdr3_aa: CASGGPGLLQETQYF

cdr3_length: 15
j_call: TRBJ2-7
v_call: TRBV5-1
d_call: TRBD2
clone_size: NA
cdr3_nt: TGCGCCAGCAGCTTGGAGGCTAGCGGGAGCTACGAGCAGTACTTC
cdr3_aa: CASSLEASGSYEQYF

cdr3_length: 15
j_call: TRBJ1-5
v_call: TRBV9
d_call: TRBD1
clone_size: NA
cdr3_nt: TGTGCCAGCAGCGTAGGGGCAGGGGGCGCTCAGCCCCAGCATTTT
cdr3_aa: CASSVGAGGAQPQHF

cdr3_length: 15
j_call: TRBJ2-1
v_call: TRBV6-5
d_call: TRBD1
clone_size: NA
cdr3_nt: TGTGCCAGCAGTCCCCGACAGGGGACGTACAATGAGCAGTTCTTC
cdr3_aa: CASSPRQGTYNEQFF

cdr3_length: 18
j_call: TRBJ2-2
v_call: TRBV4-1
d_call: TRBD2
clone_size: NA
cdr3_nt: TGCGCCAGCAGCCCGCGGGCGGGGCTAGCGGTAAACACCGGGGAGCTGTTTTTT
cdr3_aa: CASSPRAGLAVNTGELFF

cdr3_length: 15
j_call: TRBJ2-1
v_call: TRBV9
d_call: TRBD2
clone_size: NA
cdr3_nt: TGTGCCAGCAGCGTAAGCGGGAGCATTTACAATGAGCAGTTCTTC
cdr3_aa: CASSVSGSIYNEQFF

cdr3_length: 13
j_call: TRBJ1-2
v_call: TRBV27
d_call: TRBD1
clone_size: NA
cdr3_nt: TGTGCCAGCAGTATTACAGGGGCCGATGGCTACACCTTC
cdr3_aa: CASSITGADGYTF

cdr3_length: 12
j_call: TRBJ2-3
v_call: TRBV7-9
d_call: NA
clone_size: NA
cdr3_nt: TGTGCCAGCAGCTTTCTAACAGATACGCAGTATTTT
cdr3_aa: CASSFLTDTQYF

cdr3_length: 13
j_call: TRBJ2-2
v_call: TRBV6-1
d_call: TRBD2
clone_size: NA
cdr3_nt: TGTGCCAGCAGTTGGGGAGGGACCGGGGAGCTGTTTTTT
cdr3_aa: CASSWGGTGELFF

cdr3_length: 13
j_call: TRBJ2-3
v_call: TRBV25-1
d_call: NA
clone_size: NA
cdr3_nt: TGTGCCAGCAGTGACTACCAAACAGATACGCAGTATTTT
cdr3_aa: CASSDYQTDTQYF

cdr3_length: 15
j_call: TRBJ1-1
v_call: TRBV28
d_call: NA
clone_size: few
cdr3_nt: TGTGCCAGCAGTTTGTTCAGCGGGATGAACACTGAAGCTTTCTTT
cdr3_aa: CASSLFSGMNTEAFF

cdr3_length: 13
j_call: TRBJ1-2
v_call: TRBV10-3
d_call: NA
clone_size: NA
cdr3_nt: TGTGCCATCAGTGAAGACAGATTCTATGGCTACACCTTC
cdr3_aa: CAISEDRFYGYTF

cdr3_length: 11
j_call: TRBJ2-1
v_call: TRBV11-1
d_call: TRBD1
clone_size: NA
cdr3_nt: TGTGCCAGCAGCTACGGGACAGGGAAGTTCTTC
cdr3_aa: CASSYGTGKFF